This record concerns one TCR beta chain sequence. As yet, its antigen is unknown. This record comes from a study of CD8+ T cells in alopecia areata. Study-level information: Treated patients swallowed 5 to 10 mg of oral tofacitinib twice daily.

Reverse transcription of extracted RNA yielded cDNA, which provided the sequencing template. The protocol was immunoSEQ multiplex PCR, while the TCRdb copy is restricted to in-frame clones and leaves out a portion. Among 110,000 to 150,000 clones, around 49% were seen once, and the ten largest hold 0.99%. J lost 6 bases, V lost 6 bases, and 2 bases had no gene match. The CDR3 is 13 residues long. Germline V lookup: CDR1 SNHLY, CDR2 FYNNEI. General study results and limits: Affected lesional scalp, above all in alopecia totalis/universalis, was more clonal than normal scalp. Normal skin contains resident alphabeta T cells, and these are also sequenced in scalp samples.

This clonotype was sampled from a human donor with alopecia areata. Source: CD4+ T cells sorted from blood, taken at week 0. The chain carries TRBV2 and TRBJ2-2; 9 bases fit TRBD1. In DNA, the CDR3 is TGTGCCAGCAGAGGGACAGGGCCCGGGGAGCTGTTTTTT. This gives the protein CASRGTGPGELFF.